Each of the 17 T cell receptor beta chains below was sequenced from the same sample in a study of blood T cell repertoires in COVID-19. Only in-frame clones appear in the TCRdb table, and some are missing; sequencing was by immunoSEQ multiplex PCR. The table lists under 55,000 clones, approximately 87% of them singletons. Sequences were obtained from peripheral blood. Receptors were obtained from a human donor in a cohort sampled during active COVID-19.

The rearrangement uses TRBV15 and TRBJ2-3; tentative D call: TRBD1 (6 bases). The CDR3 spans 15 residues. Deletions cut 0 bases from V and 2 bases from J, with 9 bases between. CDR1 is LNHNV and CDR2 is YYDKDF in the germline V gene (reference sequence). CDR3 nucleotides: TGTGCCACCAGCAGAGACCAGGGGCCCACAGATACGCAGTATTTT. Amino acid sequence: CATSRDQGPTDTQYF.

The rearrangement uses TRBV5-6 and TRBJ2-7; 9 bases are a match to TRBD2. V lost 4 bases to trimming and J lost 6 bases; unmatched junction nucleotides: 14. The germline V gene has CDR1 SGHDT and CDR2 YYEEEE. This CDR3 is 16 amino acids long. CDR3 bases: TGTGCCAGCAGCGGCCGCCTGGGACTAGCAGGAGCCGAGCAGTACTTC. Residues: CASSGRLGLAGAEQYF. Variable domain in full (rest from reference TRBV5-6 and TRBJ2-7): DAGVTQSPTHLIKTRGQQVTLRCSPKSGHDTVSWYQQALGQGPQFIFQYYEEEERQRGNFPDRFSGHQFPNYSSELNVNALLLGDSALYLCASSGRLGLAGAEQYFGPGTRLTVT.

The CDR3, as DNA: TGCAGCGTAATGACAGGGTACGAGCAGTACTTC. Protein sequence: CSVMTGYEQYF. The chain uses TRBV29-1 and TRBJ2-7, with 7 bases that match TRBD1. CDR1 and CDR2 (germline): SQVTM, ANQGSEA. This CDR3 has 11 amino acids. V dropped 6 bases and J dropped 4; count of bases not matched to a gene: 3.

The chain has TRBV28 and TRBJ1-2; 7 bases fit TRBD1. Germline V gene sequence: CDR1 MDHEN, CDR2 SYDVKM. J gave up 7 bases and V 3 bases, and 5 bases lay outside the gene matches. The CDR3 consists of 13 residues. CDR3 residues: CASSFQGGRGYTF. For the CDR3, the DNA is TGTGCCAGCAGTTTTCAGGGGGGACGTGGCTACACCTTC.

The rearrangement joins TRBV30 to TRBJ1-6; the D gene is possibly TRBD1 (6 bases). V was pared by 2 bases and J by 6 bases, with 14 bases between. The CDR3 totals 15 residues. The germline V gene has CDR1 GTSNPN and CDR2 SVGIG (reference sequence). The CDR3 region is CAWSRRTRGNSPLHF. The CDR3 nucleotides read TGTGCCTGGAGTCGACGGACCAGGGGTAATTCACCCCTCCACTTT.

CDR3 DNA: TGTGCCAGCAAGCTCCGCCTACTACTAGCGGGGGGCCAAATCCCCCAAGAGACCCAGTACTTC. Protein product: CASKLRLLLAGGQIPQETQYF. The J gene is TRBJ2-5, the V gene TRBV28, with 12 bases identical to TRBD2. The CDR3 sequence is 21 residues long. From germline, CDR1 is MDHEN and CDR2 SYDVKM. V shed 7 bases, J shed 1 base, and the junction held 22 bases outside the gene matches.

The chain recombines TRBV2 with TRBJ1-3; TRBD1 agrees at 10 bases. This CDR3 has 20 residues. V lost 0 bases, J lost 0 bases, and 11 bases stayed unmatched. CDR1 and CDR2 from the germline V gene are SNHLY and FYNNEI. The CDR3 DNA reads TGTGCCAGCAGTGAAGCGCACTTGGGACAGGGGTACTTCTCTGGAAACACCATATATTTT. As protein: CASSEAHLGQGYFSGNTIYF.

This chain connects TRBV6-2 or TRBV6-3 to TRBJ1-5, with TRBD1 matching over 7 bases. CDR3 length: 15 amino acids. J gave up 0 bases and V 5 bases, and 4 bases lay outside the gene matches. Per the germline V gene, CDR1 is MNHEY and CDR2 is SVGEGT. Written as DNA, the CDR3 is TGTGCCAGCAGTACAGGGGAACATAGCAATCAGCCCCAGCATTTT. Residues: CASSTGEHSNQPQHF.

This clone was recorded only once. The rearrangement links TRBV2 to TRBJ1-2, with 7 nucleotides matching TRBD1. CDR3 length: 15 residues. The germline V gene has CDR1 SNHLY and CDR2 FYNNEI. V shed 3 bases, J shed 4 bases, and the junction held 8 bases outside the gene matches. The CDR3 coding sequence is TGTGCCAGCAGTGACCCCCACAGGGGCCTCTATGGCTACACCTTC. It yields the protein CASSDPHRGLYGYTF.

Here the CDR3 reads CTSSRQGVLSYEQYF. The CDR3 DNA sequence: TGCACCAGCAGCCGACAGGGGGTCCTCTCCTACGAGCAGTACTTC. The gene calls are TRBV1 and TRBJ2-7; the listed D gene, TRBD1, was not tested against the DNA. TRBV1 is given as a pseudogene. This CDR3 region has 15 residues.

The V gene is TRBV6-6, the J gene TRBJ1-5, with D perhaps TRBD1 (5 bases). The CDR3 spans 13 residues. Trimming removed 4 bases from V and 5 bases from J, with 9 bases in between. Germline CDR1 MNHNY, CDR2 SVGAGI (reference sequence). The CDR3 loop is CASSSDSDQPQHF. Written as DNA, the CDR3 is TGTGCCAGCAGTTCCGACAGCGATCAGCCCCAGCATTTT.

The chain recombines TRBV7-8 with TRBJ1-1; D is perhaps TRBD1 (6 bases). Germline CDR1 is SGHVS and CDR2 is FQNEAQ. The V end lost 7 bases, the J end lost 0 bases, and 15 bases lay between the germline ends. CDR3 size: 15 residues. The CDR3 DNA follows: TGTGCCAGCACCCAGGGGCAGGGTCTGAACACTGAAGCTTTCTTT. Translating it yields CASTQGQGLNTEAFF.

The gene calls are TRBV7-6 and TRBJ2-3, with TRBD2 identical over 13 bases. CDR3 length: 16 residues. CDR1 and CDR2 (germline): SGHVS, FNYEAQ. The V and J ends lost 4 bases and 4 bases, in that order; junction bases with no gene match: 5. CDR3 protein: CASSSGLAGASDTQYF. The CDR3 region has the DNA TGTGCCAGCAGCTCCGGACTAGCGGGGGCCTCAGATACGCAGTATTTT.

V usage is TRBV18 and J usage is TRBJ1-2; TRBD1 matches 8 bases. The CDR3 totals 12 residues. V dropped 3 bases and J dropped 6; count of bases not matched to a gene: 0. Germline V gene lookup returns CDR1 KGHSH and CDR2 LQKENI. CDR3 protein: CASSPTGDGYTF. DNA of the CDR3: TGTGCCAGCTCACCGACAGGGGATGGCTACACCTTC.

This sequence joins TRBV30 and TRBJ1-1, with D unclear. This CDR3 contains 12 residues. V gave up 0 bases and J gave up 6 bases, with 8 bases separating them. CDR1 is GTSNPN and CDR2 is SVGIG in the germline V gene (reference sequence). CDR3 sequence reads: CAWSVQIPEAFF. The CDR3 region has the DNA TGTGCCTGGAGTGTACAGATCCCTGAAGCTTTCTTT.

The chain couples TRBV19 to TRBJ1-4, with D possibly TRBD1 on 6 matching bases. Looked up from germline, CDR1 is LNHDA and CDR2 is SQIVND (reference sequence). This CDR3 has 14 amino acids. V dropped 4 bases and J dropped 0 bases, with 6 bases sitting between them. The CDR3 nucleotides read TGTGCCAGTAGTAACAGGGCAACTAATGAAAAACTGTTTTTT. Its translation: CASSNRATNEKLFF.

The chain employs TRBV5-1 and TRBJ2-3; a possible D gene is TRBD1 (5 bases). The CDR3 has 14 residues. Germline CDR1 SGHRS, CDR2 YFSETQ. Trimming left V 0 bases short and J 6 bases short, with 11 bases between. The CDR3 spells CASSLARDGDTQYF. In DNA form, the CDR3 reads TGCGCCAGCAGCTTGGCCAGGGATGGCGATACGCAGTATTTT.